Given below is one T cell receptor beta chain in context. This record belongs to a study of blood T cell repertoires in COVID-19. In the study overall: Both acute and convalescent COVID-19 samples were obtained from the United States, Italy and Spain.

Original data processing: Using reference gene primer amplification, nucleated cell counts were estimated. Only in-frame clones appear in the TCRdb table, and some are missing; sequencing was by immunoSEQ multiplex PCR. Clonal size and the V and J genes are those of that table, whereas D and trimming came from the DNA. In the table there are about 430,000 clones, 85% to 90% of which are singletons. Germline V lookup: CDR1 MDHEN, CDR2 SYDVKM. Germline trimming cut 7 bases from V and 0 bases from J; bases unmatched to any gene: 8. The CDR3 spans 15 residues. The receptor was derived from a man aged 25-40 years who had recovered from COVID-19. The V call is TRBV28, the J call TRBJ2-7; 8 bases align to TRBD2. The sequenced sample consisted of PBMCs or T cells enriched from blood (not recorded which). CDR3 residues: CASKTGGGPSYEQYF. DNA of the CDR3: TGTGCCAGCAAAACCGGCGGGGGGCCCTCCTACGAGCAGTACTTC.